The 25 T cell receptor beta chains presented below share a single source sample, sequenced in a study of regulatory T cells in long-lasting Graves disease. According to the study, TCR beta libraries were built with iRepertoire HTBI primers and CDR3-region Arm-PCR. TCRdb redid the calling of the multiplex PCR reads with MiXCR, one entry per CDR3 protein. This table has around 340,000 distinct CDR3 sequences, 15% to 20% appearing once. Described time point: persistent/refractory GD, antithyroid drugs over 5 years with positive TRAb. Making the TCR library involved RNA that had been extracted from PBMCs. The source was peripheral blood mononuclear cells (PBMCs), collected when the disease was refractory, from a patient treated with antithyroid drugs. The receptors stem from a female donor with Graves disease.

This clonotype was observed at least ten times. The CDR3 is CASSLRDRAEKLFF. The CDR3 bases are TGTGCCAGCTCACTCCGGGACAGGGCAGAAAAACTGTTTTTT. This chain connects TRBV18 to TRBJ1-4, with 9 bases aligning to TRBD1. The germline CDR1 and CDR2 sequences are KGHSH and LQKENI. Trimming at V came to 4 bases and at J to 8 bases, leaving 5 bases not matched to a gene. This CDR3 is built from 14 residues.

There are many counts of this clonotype. The chain has TRBV7-2 and TRBJ1-1, with D possibly TRBD1 on 5 matching bases. V shed 6 bases and J shed 1 base, with 21 bases lying between them. The CDR3 contains 17 residues. Germline CDR1 is SGHTA and CDR2 is FQGNSA. The CDR3 DNA is TGTGCCAGCAGTTTTAATGGCTTGGGGGTTGGGAACACTGAAGCTTTCTTT. Amino acids: CASSFNGLGVGNTEAFF.

The chain recombines TRBV10-3 with TRBJ2-7; TRBD2 might be the D (6 bases). This CDR3 has 14 residues. The V gene's germline CDR1 is ENHRY and CDR2 SYGVKD. V dropped 5 bases and J dropped 0 bases, with 11 bases sitting between them. The CDR3 sequence: CAISWTTSSYEQYF. The CDR3 DNA reads TGTGCCATCAGTTGGACTACCAGCTCCTACGAGCAGTACTTC.

This clonotype was observed at least ten times. The rearrangement joins TRBV28 to TRBJ2-7; 14 bases agree with TRBD2. The V gene's germline CDR1 is MDHEN and CDR2 SYDVKM. This CDR3 has 18 amino acids. With 4 bases clipped from V and 2 bases from J, the junction kept 10 bases outside the gene matches. DNA for the CDR3: TGTGCCAGCAGTTCGGCCGGGACTAGCGGGAGTATCCCCTACGAGCAGTACTTC. This codes for CASSSAGTSGSIPYEQYF.

This clonotype was detected a few times. The chain has TRBV18 and TRBJ1-4; D unresolved. Looked up from germline, CDR1 is KGHSH and CDR2 is LQKENI. This CDR3 is 13 amino acids long. The V end lost 2 bases, the J end lost 5 bases, and 6 bases lay between the germline ends. The DNA of the CDR3 is TGTGCCAGCTCACCAACGGGAAATGAAAAACTGTTTTTT. This encodes CASSPTGNEKLFF.

This clonotype was observed at least ten times. V and J are TRBV28 and TRBJ2-5, with 12 bases aligning to TRBD1. Trimming at V came to 6 bases and at J to 4 bases, leaving 24 bases not matched to a gene. There are 21 residues in the CDR3. Looked up from germline, CDR1 is MDHEN and CDR2 is SYDVKM. CDR3 residues: CASRCLPGTGGAVMAGETQYF. CDR3 DNA: TGTGCCAGCAGATGCCTCCCCGGGACAGGGGGCGCAGTTATGGCAGGAGAGACCCAGTACTTC.

This clonotype has a handful of counts. CDR3 coding DNA: TGCGCCAGCAGCCTCTTATTAGGGGATGGAAACACCATATATTTT. Amino acids: CASSLLLGDGNTIYF. The chain employs TRBV4-3 and TRBJ1-3; tentative D call: TRBD1 (5 bases). V shed 4 bases and J shed 3 bases, with 13 bases lying between them. Germline values: CDR1 LGHNA, CDR2 YSLEER. The CDR3 consists of 15 residues.

This chain uses TRBV20-1 with TRBJ1-5; perhaps TRBD1 as D (5 bases). CDR1 is DFQATT and CDR2 is SNEGSKA in the germline V gene (reference sequence). The CDR3 is made up of 14 amino acids. The ends were cut back, 3 bases at V and 4 bases at J, with 13 bases in the middle. In nucleotides, the CDR3 is TGCAGTGCTAGTTCGTACAGGCAGAATCAGCCCCAGCATTTT. Translated: CSASSYRQNQPQHF.

This clonotype was observed a few times. V gene TRBV7-9 combines with J gene TRBJ2-5; possibly TRBD1 for D (6 bases). This CDR3 has 17 amino acids. Germline V lookup: CDR1 SEHNR, CDR2 FQNEAQ (reference sequence). V dropped 5 bases and J dropped 2 bases, with 21 bases sitting between them. In DNA form, the CDR3 reads TGTGCCAGCAGCATCGGTGGGCGCCAGGGGCTTCAAGAGACCCAGTACTTC. Amino acid sequence: CASSIGGRQGLQETQYF.

In this sample, this clonotype turned up many times. The rearrangement joins TRBV7-9 to TRBJ1-1; D uncertain. V lost 6 bases and J lost 2, with 10 bases in between. Germline lookup yields CDR1 SEHNR and CDR2 FQNEAQ (reference sequence). CDR3 length: 13 residues. The CDR3 bases are TGTGCCAGCAGTTTTGATCCAAACACTGAAGCTTTCTTT. As protein: CASSFDPNTEAFF.

This clonotype showed up just a few times. The chain has TRBV19 and TRBJ2-6, with 10 bases identical to TRBD1. This CDR3 comprises 18 residues. With V trimmed by 8 bases and J by 2 bases, 12 bases remained unmatched. Germline V lookup: CDR1 LNHDA, CDR2 SQIVND (reference sequence). CDR3 nucleotide sequence: TGTGCCAGTTCCACCACCGGGACAGGGGCACCTGGGGCCAACGTCCTGACTTTC. It encodes CASSTTGTGAPGANVLTF.

This rearrangement joins TRBV7-6 to TRBJ1-6; 7 bases are a match to TRBD1. J lost 10 bases, V lost 5 bases, and 8 bases had no gene match. The V gene's germline CDR1 is SGHVS and CDR2 FNYEAQ. The CDR3 contains 14 residues. Here the CDR3 reads CASSNTGDGSPLHF. The CDR3 DNA is TGTGCCAGCAGCAACACAGGGGATGGATCACCCCTCCACTTT.

At least ten counts were recorded for this clonotype. This rearrangement joins TRBV11-1 to TRBJ1-6; D call uncertain. Germline V lookup: CDR1 SGHAT, CDR2 FQDESV (reference sequence). The ends were cut back, 5 bases at V and 8 bases at J, with 13 bases in the middle. The CDR3 consists of 14 residues. The CDR3 spells CASSPTGRHSPLHF. CDR3 sequence (DNA): TGTGCCAGCAGCCCCACTGGTCGCCATTCACCCCTCCACTTT.

This clonotype has at least ten counts. The CDR3: CASSYSTGSGYTF. For the CDR3, the DNA is TGTGCCAGCAGTTACTCGACAGGGTCTGGCTACACCTTC. The V call is TRBV6-5, the J call TRBJ1-2; 7 bases align to TRBD1. CDR3 size: 13 residues. Looked up from germline, CDR1 is MNHEY and CDR2 is SVGAGI. V dropped 0 bases and J dropped 7; count of bases not matched to a gene: 2.

CDR3 in DNA: TGTGCCAGCAGCCCCGGCAGGGGAAGCGGGGAGCTGTTTTTT. Translated: CASSPGRGSGELFF. This sequence joins TRBV7-3 and TRBJ2-2; D is perhaps TRBD1 (6 bases). V shed 5 bases and J shed 7 bases, with 14 bases lying between them. Germline-derived CDR1 and CDR2 are SGHTA and FQGTGA. The CDR3 consists of 14 residues. Based on the CDR3 plus reference TRBV7-3 and TRBJ2-2, the full variable domain is GAGVSQTPSNKVTEKGKYVELRCDPISGHTALYWYRQSLGQGPEFLIYFQGTGAADDSGLPNDRFFAVRPEGSVSTLKIQRTERGDSAVYLCASSPGRGSGELFFGEGSRLTVL.

J is TRBJ2-7 and V is TRBV4-3; D remains ambiguous. Germline CDR1 is LGHNA and CDR2 is YSLEER. This CDR3 is built from 14 residues. The V and J ends lost 0 bases and 0 bases respectively, with 6 bases between them. CDR3 protein: CASSQEQHSYEQYF. The CDR3 DNA is TGCGCCAGCAGCCAAGAACAGCACTCCTACGAGCAGTACTTC.

The chain uses TRBV20-1 and TRBJ2-2; D perhaps matches TRBD1 (5 bases). Germline-derived CDR1 and CDR2 are DFQATT and SNEGSKA (reference sequence). V was cut by 1 base and J by 3 bases, with 9 bases left in between. The CDR3 covers 14 residues. Here the CDR3 reads CSARVRQHTGELFF. The CDR3, as DNA: TGCAGTGCTAGAGTCCGACAGCACACCGGGGAGCTGTTTTTT.

This clonotype occurred a few times. J is TRBJ1-5 and V is TRBV27; no firm D call. V was pared by 2 bases and J by 5 bases, with 7 bases between. Germline CDR1 reads MNHEY; CDR2 reads SMNVEV (reference sequence). The CDR3 runs to 13 residues. CDR3 region: CASSLAVDQPQHF. As DNA, the CDR3 is TGTGCCAGCAGTTTAGCGGTCGATCAGCCCCAGCATTTT.

This clonotype appeared a few times. The V gene is TRBV5-5, the J gene TRBJ2-2, with D perhaps matching TRBD2 (6 bases). Trimming shortened V by 4 bases and J by 4 bases, and 23 bases separated the two germline ends. CDR1 SGHKS and CDR2 YYEKEE come from the germline V gene (reference sequence). CDR3 length: 18 residues. The CDR3 DNA sequence: TGTGCCAGCAGCCGAGAGACGGGGGTCTCTTCGAGCACCGGGGAGCTGTTTTTT. It specifies CASSRETGVSSSTGELFF.

This clonotype was picked up many times. Written as DNA, the CDR3 is TGTGCCTGGGGGGAACTAGCGGGAGACGAGCAGTACTTC. This encodes CAWGELAGDEQYF. The chain is built from TRBV30 and TRBJ2-7, with TRBD2 matching 11 bases. The germline CDR1 and CDR2 sequences are GTSNPN and SVGIG (reference sequence). The V and J ends lost 5 bases and 5 bases, in that order; junction bases with no gene match: 5. This CDR3 is built from 13 residues.

In its sample, this clonotype was seen many times. The chain employs TRBV29-1 and TRBJ1-1; the D gene is possibly TRBD1 (5 bases). The CDR3 loop spans 13 amino acids. Per the germline V gene, CDR1 is SQVTM and CDR2 is ANQGSEA. V lost 6 bases and J 2 bases, leaving 13 bases between the germline ends. CDR3 nucleotide sequence: TGCAGCGTGGTGGAGGGGCGCAACACTGAAGCTTTCTTT. Amino acid sequence: CSVVEGRNTEAFF.

The chain couples TRBV30 to TRBJ2-2, with 9 bases aligning to TRBD2. The V and J ends lost 6 bases and 5 bases, in that order; junction bases with no gene match: 4. Germline V gene sequence: CDR1 GTSNPN, CDR2 SVGIG (reference sequence). The CDR3 is 13 residues long. The chain's CDR3 is CACPSGVTGELFF. The CDR3, as DNA: TGTGCCTGTCCTAGCGGGGTTACCGGGGAGCTGTTTTTT.

The chain links TRBV12-3 or TRBV12-4 to TRBJ2-1, with D perhaps TRBD1 (6 bases). V lost 5 bases and J lost 4, with 21 bases in between. The CDR3 has 17 amino acids. DNA of the CDR3: TGTGCCAGCAGTCTCTATTTGCAGGGGCCCCAGTACAATGAGCAGTTCTTC. Translating gives CASSLYLQGPQYNEQFF.

This clonotype was recorded many times. V usage is TRBV2 and J usage is TRBJ1-2; D is ambiguous. Trimming took 4 bases from V and 8 from J, leaving 14 bases between them. This CDR3 has 13 amino acids. CDR1 is SNHLY and CDR2 is FYNNEI in the germline V gene. CDR3 sequence (DNA): TGTGCCAGCAGTGCAGGAATAGCTTTGGGCTACACCTTC. Translating gives CASSAGIALGYTF.

The V call is TRBV5-1, the J call TRBJ1-3; D is ambiguous. The CDR3 runs 14 residues. CDR1 and CDR2 (germline): SGHRS, YFSETQ. The V end was cut by 4 bases, the J end by 0 bases, with 8 bases between. CDR3 in DNA: TGCGCCAGCAGCGAGGGCCTCTCTGGAAACACCATATATTTT. Translating it yields CASSEGLSGNTIYF.